Here is one TCR beta chain with its context. cDNA prepared by RNA extraction and subsequent reverse transcription served as the template for sequencing. TCRdb's copy holds only in-frame clones and misses some; the assay was immunoSEQ multiplex PCR. This table has fewer than 200,000 clones, less than 75% appearing once. The data were obtained in a study of CD8+ T cells in alopecia areata. The sample's treatment: oral pan-JAK inhibitor, 5-10 mg twice daily. The CDR3 consists of 12 residues. Germline V gene sequence: CDR1 GTSNPN, CDR2 SVGIG (reference sequence). V was cut by 2 bases and J by 5 bases, with 9 bases left in between.

The source of this sequence is a human donor with alopecia areata. Material: CD4+ T cells sorted from blood, obtained at approximately week 60, from a patient treated with tofacitinib. The genes are TRBV30 and TRBJ1-2; D is uncertain. The CDR3 loop is CAWSLGGYGYTF. DNA of the CDR3: TGTGCCTGGAGTTTGGGCGGATATGGCTACACCTTC.